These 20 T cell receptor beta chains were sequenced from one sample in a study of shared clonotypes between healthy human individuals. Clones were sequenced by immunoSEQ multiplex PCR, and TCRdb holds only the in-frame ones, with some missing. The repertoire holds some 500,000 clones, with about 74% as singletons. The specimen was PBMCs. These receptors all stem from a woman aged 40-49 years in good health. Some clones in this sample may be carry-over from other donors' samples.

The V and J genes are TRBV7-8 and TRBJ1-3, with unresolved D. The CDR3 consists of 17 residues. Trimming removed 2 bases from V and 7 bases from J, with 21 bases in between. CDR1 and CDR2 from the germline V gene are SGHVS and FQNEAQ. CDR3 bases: TGTGCCAGCAGCTTATCTGTAGTGTCGTCAGGCCCCAACACCATATATTTT. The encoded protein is CASSLSVVSSGPNTIYF.

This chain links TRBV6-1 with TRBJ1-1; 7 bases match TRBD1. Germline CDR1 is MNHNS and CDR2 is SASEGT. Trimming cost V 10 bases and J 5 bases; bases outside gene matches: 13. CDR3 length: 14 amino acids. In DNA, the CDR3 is TGTGCCACCTCAAACCGACAGGGTCGAACTGAAGCTTTCTTT. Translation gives CATSNRQGRTEAFF.

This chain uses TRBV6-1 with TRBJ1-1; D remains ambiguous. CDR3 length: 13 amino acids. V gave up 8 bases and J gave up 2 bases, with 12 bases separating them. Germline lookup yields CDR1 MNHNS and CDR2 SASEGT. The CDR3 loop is CASSRETNTEAFF. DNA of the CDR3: TGTGCCAGCTCCCGGGAGACTAACACTGAAGCTTTCTTT.

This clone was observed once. CDR3 in amino acids: CASSLAWGPTDTQYF. The CDR3 region has the DNA TGTGCCAGCAGCTTAGCCTGGGGCCCCACAGATACGCAGTATTTT. J is TRBJ2-3 and V is TRBV7-2, with TRBD1 as a possible D gene (5 bases). This CDR3 contains 15 residues. Germline CDR1 is SGHTA and CDR2 is FQGNSA. Trimming removed 0 bases from V and 2 bases from J, with 9 bases in between.

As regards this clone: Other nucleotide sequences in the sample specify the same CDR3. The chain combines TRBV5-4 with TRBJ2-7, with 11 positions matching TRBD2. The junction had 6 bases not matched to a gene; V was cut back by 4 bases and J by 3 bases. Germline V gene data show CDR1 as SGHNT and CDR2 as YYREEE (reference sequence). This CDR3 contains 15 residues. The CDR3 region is CASSPGLAGGYEQYF. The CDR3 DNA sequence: TGTGCCAGCAGCCCAGGCCTAGCGGGAGGCTACGAGCAGTACTTC.

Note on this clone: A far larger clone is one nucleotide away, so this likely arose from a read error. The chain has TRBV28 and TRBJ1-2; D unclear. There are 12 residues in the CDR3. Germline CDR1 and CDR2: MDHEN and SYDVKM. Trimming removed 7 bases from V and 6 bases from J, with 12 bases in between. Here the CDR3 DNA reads TGTGCCAGCAATTTCGGGGTTGATGGCTACACCTTC. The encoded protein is CASNFGVDGYTF.

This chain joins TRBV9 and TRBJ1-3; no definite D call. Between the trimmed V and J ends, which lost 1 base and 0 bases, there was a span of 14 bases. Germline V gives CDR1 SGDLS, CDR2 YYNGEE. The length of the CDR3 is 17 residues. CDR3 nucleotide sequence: TGTGCCAGCAGCGTAACCCTCCAGGAGCCCTCTGGAAACACCATATATTTT. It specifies CASSVTLQEPSGNTIYF.

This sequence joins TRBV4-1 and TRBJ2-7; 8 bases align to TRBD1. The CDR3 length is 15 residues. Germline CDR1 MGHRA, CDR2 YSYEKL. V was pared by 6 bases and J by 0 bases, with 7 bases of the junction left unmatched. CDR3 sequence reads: CASRFGTGVSYEQYF. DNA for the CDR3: TGCGCCAGCAGGTTCGGGACAGGAGTCTCCTACGAGCAGTACTTC.

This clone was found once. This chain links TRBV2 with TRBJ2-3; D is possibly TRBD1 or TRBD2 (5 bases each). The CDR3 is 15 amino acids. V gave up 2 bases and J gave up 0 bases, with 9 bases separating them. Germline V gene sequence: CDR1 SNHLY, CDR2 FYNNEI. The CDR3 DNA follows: TGTGCCAGCAGTGAACGGGACGCCAGCACAGATACGCAGTATTTT. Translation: CASSERDASTDTQYF.

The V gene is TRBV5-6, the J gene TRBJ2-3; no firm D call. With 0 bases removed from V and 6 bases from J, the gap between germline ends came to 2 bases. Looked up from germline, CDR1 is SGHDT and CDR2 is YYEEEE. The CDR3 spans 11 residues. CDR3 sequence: CASSLADTQYF. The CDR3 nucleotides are TGTGCCAGCAGCTTGGCCGATACGCAGTATTTT.

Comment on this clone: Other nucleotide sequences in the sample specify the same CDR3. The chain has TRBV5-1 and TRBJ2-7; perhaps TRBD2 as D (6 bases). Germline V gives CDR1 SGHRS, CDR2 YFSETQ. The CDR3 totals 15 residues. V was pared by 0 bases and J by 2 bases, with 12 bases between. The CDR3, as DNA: TGCGCCAGCAGCTTGGACGGAGGGGCCGCCTACGAGCAGTACTTC. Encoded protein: CASSLDGGAAYEQYF.

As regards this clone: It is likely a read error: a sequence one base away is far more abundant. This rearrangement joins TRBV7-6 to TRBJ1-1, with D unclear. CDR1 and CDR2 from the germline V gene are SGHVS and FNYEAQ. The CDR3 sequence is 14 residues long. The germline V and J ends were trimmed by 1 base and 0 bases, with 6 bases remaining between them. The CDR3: CASSLGMLNTEAFF. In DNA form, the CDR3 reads TGTGCCAGCAGCTTAGGGATGTTGAACACTGAAGCTTTCTTT. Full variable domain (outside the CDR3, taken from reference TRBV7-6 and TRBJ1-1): GAGVSQSPRYKVTKRGQDVALRCDPISGHVSLYWYRQALGQGPEFLTYFNYEAQQDKSGLPNDRFSAERPEGSISTLTIQRTEQRDSAMYRCASSLGMLNTEAFFGQGTRLTVV.

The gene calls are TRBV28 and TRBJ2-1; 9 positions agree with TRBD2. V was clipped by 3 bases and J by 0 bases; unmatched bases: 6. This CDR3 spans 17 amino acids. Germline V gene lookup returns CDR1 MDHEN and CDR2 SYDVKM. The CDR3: CASSFRRLADSYNEQFF. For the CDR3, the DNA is TGTGCCAGCAGTTTCCGCAGACTAGCGGACTCCTACAATGAGCAGTTCTTC.

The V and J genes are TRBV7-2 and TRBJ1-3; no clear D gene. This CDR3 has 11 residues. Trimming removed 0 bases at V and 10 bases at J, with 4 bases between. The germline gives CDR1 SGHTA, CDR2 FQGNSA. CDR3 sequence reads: CASSLASTIYF. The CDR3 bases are TGTGCCAGCAGCTTAGCCAGTACCATATATTTT.

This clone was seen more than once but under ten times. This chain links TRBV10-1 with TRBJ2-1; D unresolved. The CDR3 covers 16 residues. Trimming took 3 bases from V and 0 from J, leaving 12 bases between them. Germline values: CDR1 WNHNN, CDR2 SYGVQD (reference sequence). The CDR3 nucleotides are TGCGCCAGCAGTGAATTGGGCAGGAGCTCCTACAATGAGCAGTTCTTC. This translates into CASSELGRSSYNEQFF.

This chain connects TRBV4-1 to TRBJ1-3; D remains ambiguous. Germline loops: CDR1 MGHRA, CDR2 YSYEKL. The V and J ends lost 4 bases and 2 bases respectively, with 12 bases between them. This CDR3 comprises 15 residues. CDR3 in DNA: TGCGCCAGCAGCCCTCAGTGGTCCCCTGGAAACACCATATATTTT. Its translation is CASSPQWSPGNTIYF.

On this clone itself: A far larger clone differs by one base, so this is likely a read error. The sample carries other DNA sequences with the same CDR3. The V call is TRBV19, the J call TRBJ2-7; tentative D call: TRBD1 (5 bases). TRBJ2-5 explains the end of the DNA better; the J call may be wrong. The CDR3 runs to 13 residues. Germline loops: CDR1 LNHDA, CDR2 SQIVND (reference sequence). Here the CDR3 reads CASMPQGGETQYF. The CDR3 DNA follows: TGTGCCTCCATGCCTCAGGGCGGCGAGACCCAGTACTTC.

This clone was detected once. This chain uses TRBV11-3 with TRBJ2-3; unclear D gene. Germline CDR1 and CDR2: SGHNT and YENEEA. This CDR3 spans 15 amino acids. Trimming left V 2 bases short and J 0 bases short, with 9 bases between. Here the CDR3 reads CASSLSRLSTDTQYF. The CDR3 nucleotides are TGTGCCAGCAGCTTATCACGCCTTAGCACAGATACGCAGTATTTT. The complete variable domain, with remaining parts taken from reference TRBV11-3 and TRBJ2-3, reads EAGVVQSPRYKIIEKKQPVAFWCNPISGHNTLYWYLQNLGQGPELLIRYENEEAVDDSQLPKDRFSAERLKGVDSTLKIQPAELGDSAVYLCASSLSRLSTDTQYFGPGTRLTVL.

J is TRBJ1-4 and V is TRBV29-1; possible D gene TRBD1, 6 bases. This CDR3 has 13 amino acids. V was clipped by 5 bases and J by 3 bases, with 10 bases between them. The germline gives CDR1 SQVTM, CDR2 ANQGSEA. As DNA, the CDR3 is TGCAGCGTTAGGGACACCTCTAATGAAAAACTGTTTTTT. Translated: CSVRDTSNEKLFF. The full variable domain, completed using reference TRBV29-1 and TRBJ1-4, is SAVISQKPSRDICQRGTSLTIQCQVDSQVTMMFWYRQQPGQSLTLIATANQGSEATYESGFVIDKFPISRPNLTFSTLTVSNMSPEDSSIYLCSVRDTSNEKLFFGSGTQLSVL.

The CDR3 DNA reads as TGTGCCAGCAGCTTAGGTGGCGGGTCCTACGAGACCCAGTACTTC. This sequence encodes CASSLGGGSYETQYF. J is TRBJ2-5 and V is TRBV11-3, with a possible D match to TRBD2 (5 bases). With 1 base removed from V and 5 bases from J, the gap between germline ends came to 14 bases. The CDR3 loop spans 15 amino acids. Germline V CDR1 and CDR2: SGHNT, YENEEA.